This T cell receptor beta chain was sequenced during a study of T cell repertoires in cytomegalovirus infection. About the study: In public TCR beta signatures, there were indications of both CMV infection and matching HLA type.

Study-wide results and caveats: The ex vivo response was dominated by HLA-C-restricted CMV-specific TCR beta clonotypes.

With regard to this clonotype: Antigen: not known.

TCRdb independently ran MiXCR on the reads; one entry per CDR3 protein. Here the sample spans 570,000 or so distinct CDR3 sequences, almost 40% being singletons. The receptor's source is a human donor in good health (CMV status not recorded). Some clones in this sample may be carry-over from other donors' samples. Specimen: cultured PBMCs, collected from culture after CMV antigen stimulation.

The CDR3: CARRTGTIPGTHSPLHF. The CDR3 DNA reads TGTGCCAGAAGGACAGGGACCATACCGGGGACCCATTCACCCCTCCACTTT. This chain uses TRBV7-2 with TRBJ1-6; 8 bases are a match to TRBD1. The trim removed 9 bases at V and 8 bases at J, leaving 18 bases unmatched. The CDR3 runs to 17 residues. The germline gives CDR1 SGHTA, CDR2 FQGNSA.